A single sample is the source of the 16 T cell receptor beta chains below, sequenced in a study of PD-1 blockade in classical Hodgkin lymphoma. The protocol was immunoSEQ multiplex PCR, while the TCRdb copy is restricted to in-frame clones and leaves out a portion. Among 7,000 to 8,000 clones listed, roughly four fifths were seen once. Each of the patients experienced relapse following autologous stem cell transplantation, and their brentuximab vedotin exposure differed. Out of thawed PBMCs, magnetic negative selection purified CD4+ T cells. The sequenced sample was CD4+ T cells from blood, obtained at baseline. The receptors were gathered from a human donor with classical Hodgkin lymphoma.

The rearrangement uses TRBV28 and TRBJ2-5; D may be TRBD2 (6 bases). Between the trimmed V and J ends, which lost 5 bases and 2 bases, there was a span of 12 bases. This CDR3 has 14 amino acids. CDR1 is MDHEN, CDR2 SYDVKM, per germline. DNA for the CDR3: TGTGCCAGCAGTATCGGGGGAGTACAAGAGACCCAGTACTTC. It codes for CASSIGGVQETQYF.

The CDR3 nucleotides are TGTGCCAGCAGCTCGGGACTGAATTACGAGCAGTACTTC. As protein: CASSSGLNYEQYF. The V and J genes are TRBV5-4 and TRBJ2-7; D possibly corresponds to TRBD2 (6 bases). Germline V CDR1 and CDR2: SGHNT, YYREEE (reference sequence). Trimming stripped 3 bases from V and 4 bases from J, with 11 bases between. The CDR3 covers 13 residues.

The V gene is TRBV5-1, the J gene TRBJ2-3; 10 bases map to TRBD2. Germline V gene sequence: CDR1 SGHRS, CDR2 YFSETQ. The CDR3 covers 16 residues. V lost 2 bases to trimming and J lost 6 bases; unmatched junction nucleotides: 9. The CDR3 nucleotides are TGCGCCAGCAGCTTCAGCGGGGGGGCAGTTTCGGATACGCAGTATTTT. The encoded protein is CASSFSGGAVSDTQYF.

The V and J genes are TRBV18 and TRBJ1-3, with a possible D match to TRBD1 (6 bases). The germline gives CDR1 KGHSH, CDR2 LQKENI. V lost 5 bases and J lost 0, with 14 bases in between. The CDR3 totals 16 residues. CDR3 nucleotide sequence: TGTGCCAGCTCAGCTAGGACAGCAAGCTCTGGAAACACCATATATTTT. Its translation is CASSARTASSGNTIYF.

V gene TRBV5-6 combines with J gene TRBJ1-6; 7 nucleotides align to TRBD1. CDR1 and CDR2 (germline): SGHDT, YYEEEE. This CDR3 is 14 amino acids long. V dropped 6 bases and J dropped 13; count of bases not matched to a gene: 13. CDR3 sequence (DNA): TGTGCCAGCATGGCGGCAGGGGGAAACTCGCCCCTCCACTTT. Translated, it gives CASMAAGGNSPLHF. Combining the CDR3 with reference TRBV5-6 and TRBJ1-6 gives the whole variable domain DAGVTQSPTHLIKTRGQQVTLRCSPKSGHDTVSWYQQALGQGPQFIFQYYEEEERQRGNFPDRFSGHQFPNYSSELNVNALLLGDSALYLCASMAAGGNSPLHFGNGTRLTVT.

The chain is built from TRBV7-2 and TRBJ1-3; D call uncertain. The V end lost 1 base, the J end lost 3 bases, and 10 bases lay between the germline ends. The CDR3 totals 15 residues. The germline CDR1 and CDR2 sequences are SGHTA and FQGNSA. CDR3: CASSLVGFGGNTIYF. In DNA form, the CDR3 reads TGTGCCAGCAGCTTAGTGGGCTTTGGTGGAAACACCATATATTTT.

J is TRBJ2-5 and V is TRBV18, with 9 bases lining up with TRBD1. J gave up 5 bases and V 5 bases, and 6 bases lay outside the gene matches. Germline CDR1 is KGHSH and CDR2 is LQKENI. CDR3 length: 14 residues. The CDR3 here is CASSGDRAWETQYF. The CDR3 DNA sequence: TGTGCCAGCTCAGGGGACAGGGCGTGGGAGACCCAGTACTTC.

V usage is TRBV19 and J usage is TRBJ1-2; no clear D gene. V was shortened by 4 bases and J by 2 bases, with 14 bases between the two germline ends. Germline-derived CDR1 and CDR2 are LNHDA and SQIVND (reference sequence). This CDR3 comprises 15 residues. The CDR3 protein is CASSKTQSVNYGYTF. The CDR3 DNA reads TGTGCCAGTAGTAAGACACAGTCCGTAAACTATGGCTACACCTTC.

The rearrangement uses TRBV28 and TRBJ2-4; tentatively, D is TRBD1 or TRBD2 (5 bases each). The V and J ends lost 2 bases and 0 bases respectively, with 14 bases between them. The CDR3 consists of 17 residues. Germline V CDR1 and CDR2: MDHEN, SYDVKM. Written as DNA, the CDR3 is TGTGCCAGCAGTTTACGGCCCGGGGCAATAGCCAAAAACATTCAGTACTTC. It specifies CASSLRPGAIAKNIQYF.

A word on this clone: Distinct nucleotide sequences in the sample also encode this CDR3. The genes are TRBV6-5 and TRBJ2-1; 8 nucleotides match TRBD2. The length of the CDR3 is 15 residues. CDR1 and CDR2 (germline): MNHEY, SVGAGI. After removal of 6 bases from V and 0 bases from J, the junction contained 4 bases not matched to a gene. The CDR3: CASRPTSGSYNEQFF. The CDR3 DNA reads TGTGCCAGCAGGCCAACTAGCGGCTCCTACAATGAGCAGTTCTTC.

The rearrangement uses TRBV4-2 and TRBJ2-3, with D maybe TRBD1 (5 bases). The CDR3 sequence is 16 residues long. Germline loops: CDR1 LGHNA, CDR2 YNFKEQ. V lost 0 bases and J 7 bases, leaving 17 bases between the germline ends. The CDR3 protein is CASSQEGDRRANTQYF. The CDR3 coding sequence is TGTGCCAGCAGCCAAGAAGGGGATAGAAGGGCGAATACGCAGTATTTT.

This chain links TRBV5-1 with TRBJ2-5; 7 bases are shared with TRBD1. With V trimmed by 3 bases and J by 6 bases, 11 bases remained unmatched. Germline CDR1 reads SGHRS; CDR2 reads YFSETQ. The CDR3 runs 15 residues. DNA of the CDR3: TGCGCCAGCAGCTCCAACCGACAGGGTCGGCAGACCCAGTACTTC. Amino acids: CASSSNRQGRQTQYF.

Written as DNA, the CDR3 is TGCAGCGTTGAAAGGACAGGGCGGGCTTTCTTT. This encodes CSVERTGRAFF. The chain uses TRBV29-1 and TRBJ1-1, with 8 bases aligning to TRBD1. CDR3 length equals 11 residues. V lost 2 bases to trimming and J lost 11 bases; unmatched junction nucleotides: 4. CDR1 and CDR2 (germline): SQVTM, ANQGSEA.

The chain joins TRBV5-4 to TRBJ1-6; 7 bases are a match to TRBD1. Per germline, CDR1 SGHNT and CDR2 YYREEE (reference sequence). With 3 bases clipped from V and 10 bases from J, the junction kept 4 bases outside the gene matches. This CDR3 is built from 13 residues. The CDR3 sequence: CASSSGGWSPLHF. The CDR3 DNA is TGTGCCAGCAGCTCAGGGGGTTGGTCACCCCTCCACTTT.

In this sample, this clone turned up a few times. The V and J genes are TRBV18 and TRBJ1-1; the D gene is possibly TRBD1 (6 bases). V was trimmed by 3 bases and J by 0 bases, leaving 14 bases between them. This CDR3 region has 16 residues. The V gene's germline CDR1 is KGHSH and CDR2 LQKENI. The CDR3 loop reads CASSPGQLSMNTEAFF. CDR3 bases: TGTGCCAGCTCACCCGGACAGCTATCCATGAACACTGAAGCTTTCTTT.

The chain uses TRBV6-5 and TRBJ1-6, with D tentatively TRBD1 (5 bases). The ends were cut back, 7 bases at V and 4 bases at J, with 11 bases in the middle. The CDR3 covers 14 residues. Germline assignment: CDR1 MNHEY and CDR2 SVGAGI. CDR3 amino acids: CASNSEGYNSPLHF. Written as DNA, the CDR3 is TGTGCCAGCAATTCCGAGGGGTATAATTCACCCCTCCACTTT.